The text below deals with one TCR beta chain. The antigen remains unidentified. The CDR3 spans 15 residues. The V end lost 6 bases, the J end lost 5 bases, and 20 bases lay between the germline ends. In germline, CDR1 is ENHRY, CDR2 SYGVKD. This specimen comes from a study of regulatory T cells in long-lasting Graves disease. At the level of the study: To qualify as persistent, Graves' disease required over 5 years of antithyroid drugs with positive TSH receptor antibodies. Broader study findings: The study found lower TCR diversity in persistent Graves' patients than in newly diagnosed ones. Whereas about a thousand public clonotypes were shared by new patients, persistent patients shared more, at approximately 2,700.

Time point indicated: persistent/refractory GD, antithyroid drugs over 5 years with positive TRAb. After RNA was extracted from PBMCs, the TCR library was made from it. Building the TCR beta libraries relied on iRepertoire HTBI primers, and CDR3 regions underwent Arm-PCR. TCRdb independently ran MiXCR on the multiplex PCR reads; one entry per CDR3 protein. The sample gives 500,000 to 800,000 distinct CDR3 sequences, roughly 30% of which show up once; 40% to 55% is in the top ten. The TCR originated in a female donor with Graves disease. Here the sequenced sample was peripheral blood mononuclear cells (PBMCs), taken when the disease was refractory, from a patient treated with antithyroid drugs. This rearrangement joins TRBV10-3 to TRBJ2-7; tentative D call: TRBD1 (6 bases). The DNA of the CDR3 is TGTGCCATCAGAGGGACAACCCAATCCCCGGACGAGCAGTACTTC. Translation gives CAIRGTTQSPDEQYF.